Below, 16 T cell receptor beta chains from the same sample are listed, as sequenced in a study of blood T cells in healthy people across ages. PCR was performed a second time for roughly 6 to 12 cycles using a sample-barcoded 5' primer and a J-beta primer mix. Each CDR3 protein gets one entry after TCRdb re-called the 5' RACE reads with MiXCR. This table has roughly 1.9 million distinct CDR3 sequences, roughly two fifths appearing once. Sequenced input: blood. These receptors were obtained from a human donor in good health.

This clonotype was picked up a small number of times. The J gene is TRBJ1-2, the V gene TRBV7-2; the D gene is possibly TRBD1 (6 bases). V gave up 5 bases and J gave up 6 bases, with 16 bases separating them. This CDR3 region has 14 residues. The V gene's germline CDR1 is SGHTA and CDR2 FQGNSA. In DNA form, the CDR3 reads TGTGCCAGCAGCCCCGCCGGCAGGGGAGATGGCTACACCTTC. It yields the protein CASSPAGRGDGYTF. The variable domain in full, with the rest retrieved from reference TRBV7-2 and TRBJ1-2, is GAGVSQSPSNKVTEKGKDVELRCDPISGHTALYWYRQSLGQGLEFLIYFQGNSAPDKSGLPSDRFSAERTGGSVSTLTIQRTQQEDSAVYLCASSPAGRGDGYTFGSGTRLTVV.

Ten or more counts support this clonotype. The chain links TRBV10-3 to TRBJ2-7, with no clear D. CDR1 ENHRY and CDR2 SYGVKD come from the germline V gene. The V gene lost 8 bases and the J gene lost 0 bases, with 5 bases spanning the gap. This CDR3 is 11 amino acids long. The CDR3 coding sequence is TGTGCCATCTCTATCTCCTACGAGCAGTACTTC. This translates into CAISISYEQYF.

This clonotype has just a few counts. The V call is TRBV20-1, the J call TRBJ2-1; TRBD2 agrees at 9 bases. Germline V gene lookup returns CDR1 DFQATT and CDR2 SNEGSKA (reference sequence). V shed 0 bases and J 2 bases; nucleotides not matched to a gene: 11. The CDR3 runs to 18 residues. In DNA form, the CDR3 reads TGCAGTGCTAGAGAAAGAATAAAGCGGGGGGTAACCTACAATGAGCAGTTCTTC. Protein: CSARERIKRGVTYNEQFF.

This clonotype has at least ten counts. The rearrangement joins TRBV7-2 to TRBJ2-1; 8 bases are a match to TRBD1. There are 15 residues in the CDR3. V shed 6 bases and J 6 bases; nucleotides not matched to a gene: 10. From germline, CDR1 is SGHTA and CDR2 FQGNSA. This CDR3 is CASSFGQGAFNEQFF. As DNA, the CDR3 is TGTGCCAGCAGTTTCGGACAGGGAGCTTTCAATGAGCAGTTCTTC.

The rearrangement joins TRBV21-1 to TRBJ2-7; the table's D call, TRBD1, has no DNA check behind it. The DNA matches TRBJ2-5 better at its end, which makes the J call doubtful. TRBV21-1 corresponds to a pseudogene. The CDR3 contains 14 residues. DNA of the CDR3: TGTGCCAGCAGCAAACGAGGGGGCCGAGAGACCCAGTACTTC. It codes for CASSKRGGRETQYF.

The rearrangement links TRBV20-1 to TRBJ1-2; no reliable D call. Trimming left V 3 bases short and J 3 bases short, with 11 bases between. The CDR3 is 13 amino acids. CDR1 DFQATT and CDR2 SNEGSKA come from the germline V gene (reference sequence). The CDR3 nucleotides are TGCAGTGCTAGGTTAGGACGGTACTATGGCTACACCTTC. This sequence encodes CSARLGRYYGYTF.

The chain uses TRBV9 and TRBJ2-7; D might be TRBD2 (5 bases). The DNA end is more similar to TRBJ2-5, so the J call may be wrong. The germline CDR1 and CDR2 sequences are SGDLS and YYNGEE. This CDR3 is built from 15 residues. CDR3 amino acids: CASSVVEEFQETQYF. The CDR3 DNA reads TGTGCCAGCAGCGTAGTGGAGGAGTTCCAAGAGACCCAGTACTTC.

As to this clonotype: The junction does not match germline at one end; this may be a read error. The chain carries TRBV4-1 and TRBJ2-2, with 9 bases aligning to TRBD2. Germline lookup yields CDR1 MGHRA and CDR2 YSYEKL. This CDR3 is 17 amino acids long. In DNA form, the CDR3 reads TGCGCCGGCAGCCCGGCGGGAGGGGACAGCCCCACCGGGGAGCTGTTTTTT. Its translation is CAGSPAGGDSPTGELFF.

J is TRBJ2-3 and V is TRBV7-3; D is ambiguous. The CDR3 length is 14 residues. The V end lost 5 bases, the J end lost 4 bases, and 13 bases lay between the germline ends. Germline V CDR1 and CDR2: SGHTA, FQGTGA. This chain's CDR3 is CASSPGGVPDTQYF. The CDR3 region has the DNA TGTGCCAGCAGCCCGGGCGGCGTGCCAGATACGCAGTATTTT.

J is TRBJ1-1 and V is TRBV7-9, with D possibly being TRBD1 (5 bases). V lost 8 bases, J lost 11 bases, and 21 bases lay in between. The CDR3 has 13 residues. Germline V lookup: CDR1 SEHNR, CDR2 FQNEAQ (reference sequence). The CDR3 sequence: CASGSFRGHGAFF. The CDR3 nucleotides are TGTGCCAGCGGGAGTTTTCGGGGCCATGGGGCTTTCTTT. Drawing the rest from reference TRBV7-9 and TRBJ1-1, the complete variable domain is DTGVSQNPRHKITKRGQNVTFRCDPISEHNRLYWYRQTLGQGPEFLTYFQNEAQLEKSRLLSDRFSAERPKGSFSTLEIQRTEQGDSAMYLCASGSFRGHGAFFGQGTRLTVV.

This clonotype was detected only a few times. The rearrangement joins TRBV14 to TRBJ1-6, with unresolved D. Germline CDR1 is SGHDN and CDR2 is FVKESK. The CDR3 consists of 15 residues. V dropped 4 bases and J dropped 7 bases, with 14 bases sitting between them. DNA for the CDR3: TGTGCCAGCAGCCTCCACCAAGGGCGGAATTCACCCCTCCACTTT. Its translation: CASSLHQGRNSPLHF.

Here the CDR3 reads CASSPPVWDEQYF. The CDR3 DNA sequence: TGTGCCAGCTCACCACCGGTCTGGGACGAGCAGTACTTC. This chain connects TRBV18 to TRBJ2-7; no firm D call. This CDR3 comprises 13 residues. V was pared by 0 bases and J by 5 bases, with 8 bases between. Germline V gene lookup returns CDR1 KGHSH and CDR2 LQKENI.

This clonotype was observed a few times. The rearrangement links TRBV4-2 to TRBJ1-2, with 7 bases fitting TRBD1. Germline V gene sequence: CDR1 LGHNA, CDR2 YNFKEQ. After removal of 4 bases from V and 3 bases from J, the junction contained 26 bases not matched to a gene. The CDR3 is 21 amino acids. CDR3 nucleotides: TGTGCCAGCAGCCCACGCTCAAGGGGTGCCGGGACAGAAGATGTGTACTATGGCTACACCTTC. It yields the protein CASSPRSRGAGTEDVYYGYTF.

There are a few counts of this clonotype. The CDR3 DNA reads TGCAGTGCCGGGACTAGCGGGACCTTCACAGATACGCAGTATTTT. Residues: CSAGTSGTFTDTQYF. The chain employs TRBV20-1 and TRBJ2-3, with 13 bases lining up with TRBD2. The J segment lost 2 bases and the V segment lost 6 bases, leaving 5 bases of the junction unmatched. The germline V gene encodes CDR1 DFQATT and CDR2 SNEGSKA (reference sequence). This CDR3 region has 15 residues.

The chain employs TRBV12-3 or TRBV12-4 and TRBJ2-3, with D tentatively TRBD2 (5 bases). Trimming shortened V by 5 bases and J by 2 bases, and 8 bases separated the two germline ends. The CDR3 has 13 amino acids. CDR3 nucleotides: TGTGCCAGCAGTATGGACTTCACAGATACGCAGTATTTT. Protein product: CASSMDFTDTQYF.

The table lists this clonotype with a few counts. This chain connects TRBV6-6 to TRBJ2-7; D is possibly TRBD1 or TRBD2 (5 bases each). Between the trimmed V and J ends, which lost 5 bases and 0 bases, there was a span of 14 bases. The germline CDR1 and CDR2 sequences are MNHNY and SVGAGI (reference sequence). This CDR3 has 15 amino acids. CDR3 in DNA: TGTGCCAGCAGTCGGCCGCAGGGAGTCTCCTACGAGCAGTACTTC. Translation gives CASSRPQGVSYEQYF.